Here is one TCR beta chain with its context. Its cognate antigen is unknown. The CDR3 contains 15 residues. Germline-derived CDR1 and CDR2 are MNHEY and SVGEGT. Trimming took 5 bases from V and 1 from J; bases not matched to a gene: 3. This sample stems from a study of T cells in Graves' hyperthyroidism and ophthalmopathy. Study outcomes and limitations: In validation, the model predicted ophthalmopathy. These predictions came a median approximately 5.9 months before onset. Also found in blood were most expanded thyroid clonotypes above 0.001.

Template material for amplifying TCR beta CDR3 regions consisted of RNA transcripts. When the TCR CDR3 underwent first-round RT-PCR, the HTBI primer set was used. TCRdb passed the multiplex PCR reads through MiXCR, listing each CDR3 protein once. In the table there are 540,000 or so distinct CDR3 sequences, approximately 14% of which are singletons. This rearrangement joins TRBV6-2 or TRBV6-3 to TRBJ2-3, with 10 bases lining up with TRBD2. The sample consisted of blood. This receptor was identified in a woman in her twenties or thirties with Graves' hyperthyroidism. CDR3 bases: TGTGCCAGCAGTGGCGGACTAGCGGGCACAGATACGCAGTATTTT. It codes for CASSGGLAGTDTQYF.